This T cell receptor (beta chain) was found in a study of control samples from healthy donors and cancer patients. Method: immunoSEQ multiplex PCR; TCRdb's copy keeps in-frame clones and lacks some. The table lists about 130,000 clones, approximately 91% of them singletons. V lost 9 bases, J lost 7 bases, and 15 bases lay in between. This CDR3 has 12 residues. The V gene's germline CDR1 is MNHEY and CDR2 SVGAGI. The clonotype was recovered from a man aged 50 or older in good health. This chain connects TRBV6-5 to TRBJ1-2, with a possible D match to TRBD1 (6 bases). The sample comprised blood. The CDR3 DNA reads TGTGCCAGTCGGAGACAACAGGGTGGCTACACCTTC. It codes for CASRRQQGGYTF.